What follows are 14 T cell receptor beta chains derived from one specimen sequenced in a study of CD8+ T cells in alopecia areata. This sample's treatment: oral pan-JAK inhibitor, 5-10 mg twice daily. RNA was isolated and reverse transcribed to cDNA, the sequencing template. Measured with immunoSEQ multiplex PCR; TCRdb has only the in-frame clones, and not every one. This table holds 190,000 or so clones, roughly 60% found once. The input for sequencing was CD4+ T cells sorted from blood, taken at week 24, from a patient treated with tofacitinib. The receptor set was obtained from a human donor with alopecia areata.

The sample holds a few counts of this clone. The gene calls are TRBV27 and TRBJ2-1, with 11 bases that match TRBD2. The CDR3 sequence is 18 residues long. With V trimmed by 6 bases and J by 5 bases, 15 bases remained unmatched. Germline V lookup: CDR1 MNHEY, CDR2 SMNVEV (reference sequence). The CDR3 region has the DNA TGTGCCAGCAGCAAACGATTCATAGCGGGAGGGGGAGACAATGAGCAGTTCTTC. Translated, it gives CASSKRFIAGGGDNEQFF.

In this sample, this clone turned up a few times. J is TRBJ2-3 and V is TRBV29-1; TRBD2 aligns across 13 bases. Germline V lookup: CDR1 SQVTM, CDR2 ANQGSEA. The CDR3 consists of 15 residues. V shed 7 bases and J 6 bases; nucleotides not matched to a gene: 10. CDR3 nucleotide sequence: TGCAGCGCCGGGACTAGCGGGGAGGTTGGGGATACGCAGTATTTT. Translating it yields CSAGTSGEVGDTQYF.

This chain uses TRBV2 with TRBJ2-5, with a weak D call TRBD2 (6 bases). This CDR3 has 13 residues. Trimming pared 8 bases from V and 5 bases from J, leaving 15 bases between. Germline V gene sequence: CDR1 SNHLY, CDR2 FYNNEI. CDR3: CASGVERAETQYF. The CDR3 coding sequence is TGTGCCAGCGGAGTAGAGCGGGCGGAGACCCAGTACTTC.

The chain uses TRBV6-6 and TRBJ2-7; perhaps TRBD1 as D (7 bases). The CDR3 is made up of 15 amino acids. Trimming left V 5 bases short and J 3 bases short, with 17 bases between. CDR1 and CDR2 from the germline V gene are MNHNY and SVGAGI (reference sequence). The DNA of the CDR3 is TGTGCCAGCAGTCATCCCGCGGGACAGAACTACGAGCAGTACTTC. It codes for CASSHPAGQNYEQYF.

This clone appeared a few times. Within the sample, other DNA sequences also encode this same CDR3. V usage is TRBV9 and J usage is TRBJ2-2, with a possible D match to TRBD1 (6 bases). V was clipped by 0 bases and J by 3 bases, with 9 bases between them. CDR3 length: 15 residues. Germline V gene sequence: CDR1 SGDLS, CDR2 YYNGEE. The CDR3 coding sequence is TGTGCCAGCAGCGTAGGAGGGGGAGACACCGGGGAGCTGTTTTTT. As protein: CASSVGGGDTGELFF. Full variable domain (outside the CDR3, taken from reference TRBV9 and TRBJ2-2): DSGVTQTPKHLITATGQRVTLRCSPRSGDLSVYWYQQSLDQGLQFLIQYYNGEERAKGNILERFSAQQFPDLHSELNLSSLELGDSALYFCASSVGGGDTGELFFGEGSRLTVL.

The V gene is TRBV7-2, the J gene TRBJ2-3; 10 bases map to TRBD2. This CDR3 spans 18 amino acids. Trimming at V came to 5 bases and at J to 2 bases, leaving 13 bases not matched to a gene. CDR1 and CDR2 (germline): SGHTA, FQGNSA. The CDR3 DNA reads as TGTGCCAGCAGCCGGAACCAGGCTAGCGGGGGCTACACAGATACGCAGTATTTT. This encodes CASSRNQASGGYTDTQYF.

The gene calls are TRBV7-2 and TRBJ2-4; D gene unclear. Germline CDR1 reads SGHTA; CDR2 reads FQGNSA. The germline V and J ends were trimmed by 10 bases and 0 bases, with 13 bases remaining between them. The CDR3 has 14 residues. CDR3 in amino acids: CATTAWGAKNIQYF. The CDR3 nucleotides are TGTGCCACCACGGCCTGGGGAGCCAAAAACATTCAGTACTTC.

This sequence joins TRBV10-3 and TRBJ2-7, with 11 bases identical to TRBD2. V lost 4 bases to trimming and J lost 3 bases; unmatched junction nucleotides: 5. Germline V gene lookup returns CDR1 ENHRY and CDR2 SYGVKD. The CDR3 covers 15 residues. The CDR3 sequence is CAISVTSGNSYEQYF. Here the CDR3 DNA reads TGTGCCATCAGTGTGACTAGCGGGAATAGCTACGAGCAGTACTTC.

This clone was seen repeatedly, ten times or more. V and J are TRBV28 and TRBJ2-2, with 7 bases lining up with TRBD1. Germline CDR1 and CDR2: MDHEN and SYDVKM. The CDR3 sequence is 20 residues long. Germline trimming cut 4 bases from V and 5 bases from J; bases unmatched to any gene: 22. As DNA, the CDR3 is TGTGCCAGCAGTTCCTATCTAACCAAAACGGGACAGTGGGGAACCGGGGAGCTGTTTTTT. Residues: CASSSYLTKTGQWGTGELFF.

The sample holds a few counts of this clone. The V and J genes are TRBV30 and TRBJ1-5; D remains unclear. Germline assignment: CDR1 GTSNPN and CDR2 SVGIG (reference sequence). Trimming took off 5 bases at V and 4 bases at J, with 12 bases between the two ends. This CDR3 comprises 13 residues. CDR3 bases: TGTGCCTGGGCCCTCGGGCCAAATCAGCCCCAGCATTTT. Translated, it gives CAWALGPNQPQHF.

This chain uses TRBV5-6 with TRBJ1-2, with a possible D match to TRBD1 (6 bases). CDR1 is SGHDT, CDR2 YYEEEE, per germline. The CDR3 totals 13 residues. The V and J ends lost 0 bases and 7 bases respectively, with 10 bases between them. This CDR3 reads CASSLGQVVGYTF. The DNA for the CDR3 is TGTGCCAGCAGCTTGGGACAGGTCGTTGGCTACACCTTC.

The rearrangement uses TRBV7-3 and TRBJ1-1; maybe TRBD1 (5 bases). Germline assignment: CDR1 SGHTA and CDR2 FQGTGA. With 4 bases removed from V and 0 bases from J, the gap between germline ends came to 18 bases. The CDR3 spans 17 residues. Written as DNA, the CDR3 is TGTGCCAGCAGCTCCACCCCGGCAGGGAGCATGAACACTGAAGCTTTCTTT. This encodes CASSSTPAGSMNTEAFF.

This clone has a handful of counts. The chain has TRBV6-5 and TRBJ2-5; D uncertain. The CDR3 extends over 14 amino acids. Germline V gene data show CDR1 as MNHEY and CDR2 as SVGAGI. V lost 6 bases, J lost 5 bases, and 16 bases lay in between. The DNA of the CDR3 is TGTGCCAGCAGCTATCGACCTCAAGCGGAGACCCAGTACTTC. Protein product: CASSYRPQAETQYF.

V gene TRBV7-6 combines with J gene TRBJ1-5; D not resolved. V was clipped by 2 bases and J by 6 bases, with 5 bases between them. Per germline, CDR1 SGHVS and CDR2 FNYEAQ. This CDR3 spans 12 amino acids. This chain's CDR3 is CASSLNGQPQHF. DNA for the CDR3: TGTGCCAGCAGCTTAAACGGTCAGCCCCAGCATTTT.